The 24 T cell receptor beta chains listed next were all sequenced from one sample in a study of T cells in Graves' hyperthyroidism and ophthalmopathy. RNA transcripts yielded amplified TCR beta CDR3 regions. In the first-round RT-PCR of the TCR CDR3, the HTBI primer set was used. TCRdb re-called the multiplex PCR reads with MiXCR, one entry per CDR3 protein. Of about 600,000 distinct CDR3 sequences in the sample, approximately 15% were seen once. What was sequenced was blood. The receptors derive from a woman in her forties with Graves' ophthalmopathy.

The genes are TRBV24-1 and TRBJ2-2, with TRBD1 identical over 8 bases. Trimming removed 6 bases from V and 5 bases from J; junction bases left unmatched: 7. The CDR3 is 15 residues long. Germline assignment: CDR1 KGHDR and CDR2 SFDVKD. This CDR3 reads CATSNGQGETGELFF. As DNA, the CDR3 is TGTGCCACCAGTAACGGACAGGGAGAAACCGGGGAGCTGTTTTTT.

This clonotype was counted between two and nine times. The chain recombines TRBV5-8 with TRBJ2-1, with 8 positions matching TRBD2. V trimming: 4 bases; J trimming: 4 bases; junction bases outside the gene matches: 10. In germline, CDR1 is SGHTS, CDR2 YDEGEE. CDR3 length: 16 residues. As DNA, the CDR3 is TGTGCCAGCAGCCGAGATGGAGCGGGGGCATACAATGAGCAGTTCTTC. This sequence encodes CASSRDGAGAYNEQFF.

Comment on this clonotype: The junction shows a germline mismatch at one end, possibly a read error. The V gene is TRBV12-3 or TRBV12-4, the J gene TRBJ2-3; D ambiguous. The CDR3 length is 12 residues. DNA of the CDR3: TGTGCCGGCAGTCTTGGCACAGATACGCAGTATTTT. It encodes CAGSLGTDTQYF.

With regard to this clonotype: This clone may be a read error of a much larger clone one base away. The chain has TRBV28 and TRBJ1-4; D gene unclear. The CDR3 spans 14 residues. V lost 5 bases to trimming and J lost 0 bases, with 7 bases between them. Germline CDR1 and CDR2: MDHEN and SYDVKM. The CDR3 is CASSVHPTNEKLFF. CDR3 bases: TGTGCCAGCAGTGTACACCCAACTAATGAAAAACTGTTTTTT.

The chain recombines TRBV29-1 with TRBJ2-3; D remains ambiguous. The germline V gene encodes CDR1 SQVTM and CDR2 ANQGSEA. The V end lost 5 bases, the J end lost 0 bases, and 6 bases lay between the germline ends. This CDR3 spans 12 amino acids. The CDR3 region is CSVRGSTDTQYF. CDR3 sequence (DNA): TGCAGCGTTAGAGGCAGCACAGATACGCAGTATTTT.

This clonotype was counted ten times or more. This chain joins TRBV7-2 and TRBJ1-6; perhaps TRBD1 as D (5 bases). V was clipped by 5 bases and J by 7 bases, with 15 bases between them. Looked up from germline, CDR1 is SGHTA and CDR2 is FQGNSA. The CDR3 totals 15 residues. Here the CDR3 reads CASSPPGDYNSPLHF. CDR3 sequence (DNA): TGTGCCAGCAGCCCACCGGGGGATTACAATTCACCCCTCCACTTT.

This clonotype appeared a few times. This chain joins TRBV12-3 or TRBV12-4 and TRBJ1-4; the D is unclear. This CDR3 is built from 13 residues. V lost 2 bases, J lost 8 bases, and 9 bases lay in between. The CDR3 reads CASSLSGEEKLFF. The CDR3 nucleotides are TGTGCCAGCAGTTTAAGCGGGGAAGAAAAACTGTTTTTT.

This clonotype showed up many times. This chain joins TRBV12-3 or TRBV12-4 and TRBJ2-2, with 9 bases matching TRBD1. The junction had 5 bases not matched to a gene; V was cut back by 6 bases and J by 6 bases. The CDR3 contains 14 residues. CDR3 sequence (DNA): TGTGCCAGCAGAGGACAGGGGATGGCCGGGGAGCTGTTTTTT. Encoded protein: CASRGQGMAGELFF.

The sample holds many counts of this clonotype. One junction end disagrees with the germline gene, perhaps due to a read error. V and J are TRBV12-3 or TRBV12-4 and TRBJ2-5, with a weak D call TRBD2 (7 bases). The CDR3 is made up of 14 amino acids. CDR3 DNA: TGTGCCAGCAGCTCTAGGGGGGCGGGAGAGAGCCAGTACTTC. Its protein product is CASSSRGAGESQYF.

V gene TRBV6-1 combines with J gene TRBJ2-7; D may be TRBD2 (6 bases). V was shortened by 1 base and J by 0 bases, with 10 bases between the two germline ends. The CDR3 loop spans 15 amino acids. CDR1 is MNHNS and CDR2 is SASEGT in the germline V gene. This CDR3 reads CASSEGTGDSYEQYF. The CDR3 DNA reads as TGTGCCAGCAGTGAAGGGACGGGGGACTCCTACGAGCAGTACTTC.

This clonotype was seen ten or more times. This rearrangement joins TRBV6-1 to TRBJ1-5; weak D call: TRBD1 (6 bases). The CDR3 contains 17 residues. The germline CDR1 and CDR2 sequences are MNHNS and SASEGT. Trimming shortened V by 1 base and J by 0 bases, and 13 bases separated the two germline ends. CDR3 DNA: TGTGCCAGCAGTGAAGGGGGGGCGACAGATAGCAATCAGCCCCAGCATTTT. It is translated as CASSEGGATDSNQPQHF.

In its sample, this clonotype was seen many times. The rearrangement links TRBV5-1 to TRBJ2-3; TRBD2 agrees at 12 bases. CDR1 and CDR2 from the germline V gene are SGHRS and YFSETQ. The CDR3 is 17 amino acids. After removal of 4 bases from V and 4 bases from J, the junction contained 10 bases not matched to a gene. The CDR3 is CASSPRLAGASSDTQYF. Written as DNA, the CDR3 is TGCGCCAGCAGCCCTAGACTAGCGGGGGCCTCGTCAGATACGCAGTATTTT.

This clonotype was recorded at least ten times. V is TRBV2 and J is TRBJ2-1; D may be TRBD1 (5 bases). The length of the CDR3 is 12 residues. The V end lost 4 bases, the J end lost 8 bases, and 9 bases lay between the germline ends. Germline-derived CDR1 and CDR2 are SNHLY and FYNNEI. CDR3 sequence: CASSVGVDEQFF. CDR3 nucleotides: TGTGCCAGCAGTGTAGGGGTCGATGAGCAGTTCTTC.

This chain joins TRBV28 and TRBJ2-3; 15 positions match TRBD2. Germline lookup yields CDR1 MDHEN and CDR2 SYDVKM. The CDR3 totals 19 residues. Trimming cost V 5 bases and J 4 bases; bases outside gene matches: 13. This CDR3 reads CASSPGLAGGNGLPDTQYF. The DNA for the CDR3 is TGTGCCAGCAGTCCGGGACTAGCGGGAGGCAATGGACTCCCAGATACGCAGTATTTT.

This sequence joins TRBV6-6 and TRBJ1-1; maybe TRBD1 (5 bases). Deletions cut 2 bases from V and 1 base from J, with 11 bases between. The CDR3 extends over 15 amino acids. CDR1 is MNHNY and CDR2 is SVGAGI in the germline V gene (reference sequence). The CDR3 loop reads CASSYGGRQNTEAFF. The CDR3, as DNA: TGTGCCAGCAGTTACGGGGGACGACAGAACACTGAAGCTTTCTTT.

This rearrangement joins TRBV7-9 to TRBJ1-4; 7 nucleotides align to TRBD1. The CDR3 is 14 residues long. V shed 5 bases and J 8 bases; nucleotides not matched to a gene: 8. The germline CDR1 and CDR2 sequences are SEHNR and FQNEAQ (reference sequence). The DNA for the CDR3 is TGTGCCAGCAGCCGGCTGGAGGACAGGGAAAAACTGTTTTTT. This gives the protein CASSRLEDREKLFF.

The CDR3 sequence is CASSSGGVLNEKLFF. The CDR3 nucleotides read TGTGCCAGCAGCTCCGGTGGGGTCCTTAATGAAAAACTGTTTTTT. V is TRBV7-9 and J is TRBJ1-4; D gene unclear. CDR1 is SEHNR and CDR2 is FQNEAQ in the germline V gene (reference sequence). This CDR3 contains 15 residues. V lost 4 bases to trimming and J lost 4 bases, with 13 bases between them.

As for this clonotype: A much more abundant neighbour one base away suggests this may be a read error. This chain uses TRBV18 with TRBJ2-7; 15 positions match TRBD2. CDR1 is KGHSH and CDR2 is LQKENI in the germline V gene. The CDR3 has 16 amino acids. V lost 6 bases to trimming and J lost 7 bases; unmatched junction nucleotides: 10. In DNA form, the CDR3 reads TGTGCCAGCTCGCAAGGACTAGCGGGAGGGCCGAATGAGCAGTACTTC. Protein product: CASSQGLAGGPNEQYF.

This clonotype occurred many times. The chain is built from TRBV11-2 and TRBJ2-5, with D possibly being TRBD2 (5 bases). CDR1 is SGHAT, CDR2 FQNNGV, per germline. The CDR3 contains 14 residues. V was shortened by 7 bases and J by 1 base, with 13 bases between the two germline ends. The CDR3 bases are TGTGCCAGCACCACCGGGGTGGCCCAAGAGACCCAGTACTTC. It codes for CASTTGVAQETQYF.

The V gene is TRBV9, the J gene TRBJ2-2, with D tentatively TRBD1 (5 bases). Germline V CDR1 and CDR2: SGDLS, YYNGEE. V was pared by 4 bases and J by 2 bases, with 21 bases between. This CDR3 is built from 18 residues. This CDR3 is CASSPSPGWTPNTGELFF. CDR3 nucleotide sequence: TGTGCCAGCAGCCCCTCCCCAGGGTGGACACCAAACACCGGGGAGCTGTTTTTT. The full variable domain, its missing parts supplied by reference TRBV9 and TRBJ2-2, is DSGVTQTPKHLITATGQRVTLRCSPRSGDLSVYWYQQSLDQGLQFLIQYYNGEERAKGNILERFSAQQFPDLHSELNLSSLELGDSALYFCASSPSPGWTPNTGELFFGEGSRLTVL.

This clonotype appeared many times. V is TRBV3-1 and J is TRBJ2-1; D gene uncertain. Germline V lookup: CDR1 LGHDT, CDR2 YNNKEL (reference sequence). CDR3 length equals 15 residues. V was shortened by 5 bases and J by 0 bases, with 11 bases between the two germline ends. Here the CDR3 DNA reads TGTGCCAGCAGCTCCTCGGATCGCTCCTACAATGAGCAGTTCTTC. The encoded protein is CASSSSDRSYNEQFF.

This clonotype appeared many times. The chain employs TRBV11-2 and TRBJ2-3, with TRBD1 as a possible D gene (5 bases). The CDR3 has 16 residues. The V gene's germline CDR1 is SGHAT and CDR2 FQNNGV. The V end lost 3 bases, the J end lost 2 bases, and 15 bases lay between the germline ends. CDR3 sequence: CASSLGWPGNTDTQYF. CDR3 coding DNA: TGTGCCAGCAGCTTGGGCTGGCCAGGGAACACAGATACGCAGTATTTT.

The V and J genes are TRBV7-9 and TRBJ1-1; D possibly corresponds to TRBD1 (5 bases). The CDR3 covers 17 residues. Trimming removed 6 bases from V and 4 bases from J, with 24 bases in between. Germline loops: CDR1 SEHNR, CDR2 FQNEAQ (reference sequence). The CDR3 is CASRPNVRDARTTEAFF. CDR3 nucleotide sequence: TGTGCCAGCAGACCAAACGTCCGGGACGCCCGGACCACTGAAGCTTTCTTT.

This CDR3 is CSARVGHVLTF. The CDR3, as DNA: TGCAGTGCTAGGGTGGGCCACGTCCTGACTTTC. This sequence joins TRBV20-1 and TRBJ2-6; D gene uncertain. This CDR3 has 11 amino acids. V lost 3 bases, J lost 11 bases, and 8 bases lay in between. Germline CDR1 reads DFQATT; CDR2 reads SNEGSKA (reference sequence).